The clone carrying this T cell receptor (beta chain) has at least ten counts. The diagnosis was founded upon clinical symptoms, serum thyroxine, TRAb, thyroid ultrasound and orbital computed tomography. The record originates from a study of Graves' ophthalmopathy and Graves' hyperthyroidism. TCR beta CDR3 amplification used RNA transcripts. A first-round RT-PCR used HTBI primers, followed by a second-round multiplex PCR. One entry per CDR3 protein results from TCRdb running MiXCR on the multiplex PCR reads. The sample records some 350,000 distinct CDR3 sequences, 15% to 20% being singletons. The sample consisted of peripheral blood. This TCR came from an adult woman with stable Graves' hyperthyroidism.

In DNA form, the CDR3 reads TGCAGTCCATTAGCGCAGAGCTCCTACGAGCAGTACTTC. Translated: CSPLAQSSYEQYF. V and J are TRBV20-1 and TRBJ2-7; TRBD2 might be the D (5 bases). There are 13 residues in the CDR3. Trimming left V 8 bases short and J 0 bases short, with 14 bases between. Germline V gene sequence: CDR1 DFQATT, CDR2 SNEGSKA (reference sequence).